This passage covers 27 T cell receptor beta chains from one sample sequenced in a study of shared clonotypes between healthy human individuals. Sequenced by immunoSEQ multiplex PCR; TCRdb stores in-frame clones only, minus some. The table records 600,000 to 750,000 clones, about 78% of them present only once. The sequencing input was memory CD4+ T cells sorted from blood. Subset noted: CD45RA-negative fraction. These receptors all stem from a woman between 25 and 40 years old in good health.

This clone was seen a few times. The identical CDR3 is also encoded by other nucleotide sequences in the sample. The chain uses TRBV15 and TRBJ2-7; no firm D call. The CDR3 is made up of 13 amino acids. V lost 0 bases and J 6 bases, leaving 9 bases between the germline ends. Germline CDR1 reads LNHNV; CDR2 reads YYDKDF (reference sequence). In DNA, the CDR3 is TGTGCCACCAGCAGAGATCGAGGACGCGAGCAGTACTTC. Protein: CATSRDRGREQYF.

The chain carries TRBV11-3 and TRBJ1-1, with D hard to call. CDR3 length: 14 residues. V was cut by 3 bases and J by 4 bases, with 12 bases left in between. Germline CDR1 reads SGHNT; CDR2 reads YENEEA. CDR3 sequence: CASSFFSAGTEAFF. In nucleotides, the CDR3 is TGTGCCAGCAGCTTTTTTTCGGCAGGCACTGAAGCTTTCTTT.

This chain links TRBV6-5 with TRBJ2-7; 12 bases are a match to TRBD1. This CDR3 has 15 residues. V gave up 4 bases and J gave up 9 bases; unmatched junction bases: 10. The germline CDR1 and CDR2 sequences are MNHEY and SVGAGI. Written as DNA, the CDR3 is TGTGCCAGCAGTTCCCAATGGGGACAGGGGGCTGTGCAGTACTTC. This gives the protein CASSSQWGQGAVQYF.

The V and J genes are TRBV7-2 and TRBJ2-7; D is unresolved. With 10 bases removed from V and 2 bases from J, the gap between germline ends came to 15 bases. The CDR3 covers 13 residues. Germline V gene data show CDR1 as SGHTA and CDR2 as FQGNSA. Here the CDR3 reads CAMGGKLPYEQYF. The CDR3 nucleotides read TGTGCCATGGGCGGAAAATTACCCTACGAGCAGTACTTC.

This chain connects TRBV19 to TRBJ2-1; 12 nucleotides agree with TRBD2. This CDR3 comprises 18 residues. CDR1 and CDR2 from the germline V gene are LNHDA and SQIVND (reference sequence). V shed 5 bases, J shed 6 bases, and the junction held 14 bases outside the gene matches. CDR3 loop: CASSPLVRTSGIFNEQFF. Written as DNA, the CDR3 is TGTGCCAGTAGTCCGCTCGTCCGGACTAGCGGGATCTTCAATGAGCAGTTCTTC.

This clone was seen ten or more times. The sample holds other DNA sequences that translate to the same CDR3. V is TRBV6-5 and J is TRBJ1-5, with D unresolved. Germline-derived CDR1 and CDR2 are MNHEY and SVGAGI. CDR3 size: 12 residues. Trimming took 8 bases from V and 0 from J, leaving 5 bases between them. Written as DNA, the CDR3 is TGTGCCAGCGGGCGTAGCAATCAGCCCCAGCATTTT. Translated: CASGRSNQPQHF.

This chain uses TRBV2 with TRBJ2-5; D not resolved. The CDR3 is 12 amino acids. V lost 6 bases and J lost 4, with 9 bases in between. Germline V gives CDR1 SNHLY, CDR2 FYNNEI. The CDR3 DNA sequence: TGTGCCAGCAGCCTAATTGGAGAGACCCAGTACTTC. Its translation is CASSLIGETQYF.

This clone turned up a few times. The chain is built from TRBV30 and TRBJ1-3; D is undetermined. Trimming removed 3 bases from V and 2 bases from J, with 5 bases in between. Germline V gives CDR1 GTSNPN, CDR2 SVGIG (reference sequence). The CDR3 extends over 12 amino acids. In DNA, the CDR3 is TGTGCCTGGAGCCAGGCTGGAAACACCATATATTTT. Translated: CAWSQAGNTIYF.

This chain links TRBV5-5 with TRBJ1-5, with TRBD1 matching over 8 bases. Germline V gene lookup returns CDR1 SGHKS and CDR2 YYEKEE (reference sequence). This CDR3 has 17 amino acids. J lost 4 bases, V lost 2 bases, and 11 bases had no gene match. The CDR3 spells CASSFYVTGGSNQPQHF. In DNA form, the CDR3 reads TGTGCCAGCAGCTTCTATGTAACAGGGGGTTCGAATCAGCCCCAGCATTTT.

This rearrangement joins TRBV5-1 to TRBJ1-1; a possible D gene is TRBD1 (6 bases). The CDR3 runs to 13 residues. V gave up 5 bases and J gave up 4 bases, with 12 bases separating them. Germline-derived CDR1 and CDR2 are SGHRS and YFSETQ. CDR3 coding DNA: TGCGCCAGCAGTTCGCAGGGGAGCACTGAAGCTTTCTTT. It encodes CASSSQGSTEAFF.

The chain employs TRBV5-1 and TRBJ2-7, with TRBD1 matching 7 bases. The V and J ends lost 2 bases and 6 bases, in that order; junction bases with no gene match: 5. Per the germline V gene, CDR1 is SGHRS and CDR2 is YFSETQ. The CDR3 is 13 amino acids. CDR3 DNA: TGCGCCAGCAGCTTCCTCACAGGGGCCGAGCAGTACTTC. Translation: CASSFLTGAEQYF. Full variable domain (missing parts from reference TRBV5-1 and TRBJ2-7): KAGVTQTPRYLIKTRGQQVTLSCSPISGHRSVSWYQQTPGQGLQFLFEYFSETQRNKGNFPGRFSGRQFSNSRSEMNVSTLELGDSALYLCASSFLTGAEQYFGPGTRLTVT.

Comment on this clone: This specimen includes other DNA sequences encoding the same CDR3. This rearrangement joins TRBV11-2 to TRBJ2-3; D is unresolved. The germline CDR1 and CDR2 sequences are SGHAT and FQNNGV. This CDR3 is built from 15 residues. Trimming removed 1 base from V and 0 bases from J, with 8 bases in between. Here the CDR3 DNA reads TGTGCCAGCAGCTTAGCCCTGACTAGCACAGATACGCAGTATTTT. This sequence encodes CASSLALTSTDTQYF.

The V and J genes are TRBV15 and TRBJ1-5, with 8 bases fitting TRBD1. V gave up 1 base and J gave up 0 bases; unmatched junction bases: 8. The CDR3 is 18 amino acids. CDR1 and CDR2 (germline): LNHNV, YYDKDF (reference sequence). The CDR3 bases are TGTGCCACCAGCAGAGGGACAGGGTACTTCGATAGCAATCAGCCCCAGCATTTT. Its translation is CATSRGTGYFDSNQPQHF.

The gene calls are TRBV6-5 and TRBJ2-7; D may be TRBD1 (5 bases). This CDR3 comprises 14 residues. The germline CDR1 and CDR2 sequences are MNHEY and SVGAGI. With 4 bases removed from V and 0 bases from J, the gap between germline ends came to 10 bases. CDR3 residues: CASSSDSRSYEQYF. CDR3 in DNA: TGTGCCAGCAGTTCCGACAGTCGCTCCTACGAGCAGTACTTC.

There are a few counts of this clone. The sample carries other DNA sequences with the same CDR3. V gene TRBV14 combines with J gene TRBJ2-7; D is uncertain. The CDR3 length is 14 residues. V was trimmed by 0 bases and J by 0 bases, leaving 6 bases between them. Looked up from germline, CDR1 is SGHDN and CDR2 is FVKESK. The CDR3 protein is CASSQDASSYEQYF. CDR3 nucleotide sequence: TGTGCCAGCAGCCAAGACGCGAGCTCCTACGAGCAGTACTTC.

This rearrangement joins TRBV7-2 to TRBJ2-3, with 11 bases that match TRBD2. J gave up 4 bases and V 5 bases, and 8 bases lay outside the gene matches. The CDR3 covers 16 residues. Germline loops: CDR1 SGHTA, CDR2 FQGNSA. The DNA for the CDR3 is TGTGCCAGCAGCAGAATAGCGGGAGGGCCCCCAGATACGCAGTATTTT. Its protein is CASSRIAGGPPDTQYF. Supplemented by reference TRBV7-2 and TRBJ2-3, the full variable domain reads GAGVSQSPSNKVTEKGKDVELRCDPISGHTALYWYRQSLGQGLEFLIYFQGNSAPDKSGLPSDRFSAERTGGSVSTLTIQRTQQEDSAVYLCASSRIAGGPPDTQYFGPGTRLTVL.

V and J are TRBV4-1 and TRBJ2-3; D gene ambiguous. V shed 1 base and J shed 3 bases, with 2 bases lying between them. The CDR3 is 12 residues long. Germline V gene data show CDR1 as MGHRA and CDR2 as YSYEKL. The CDR3 coding sequence is TGCGCCAGCAGCCAAGTTACAGATACGCAGTATTTT. Amino acids: CASSQVTDTQYF.

This clone appeared a single time. This chain connects TRBV11-2 to TRBJ2-2; 8 positions agree with TRBD2. The ends lost 5 bases at V and 4 bases at J; junction bases unmatched: 6. The CDR3 has 15 residues. In germline, CDR1 is SGHAT, CDR2 FQNNGV. In DNA form, the CDR3 reads TGTGCCAGCAGCCCCCGGGAGGGAAGCACCGGGGAGCTGTTTTTT. Its protein product is CASSPREGSTGELFF.

The chain recombines TRBV6-1 with TRBJ2-5; no firm D call. V dropped 6 bases and J dropped 5 bases, with 7 bases sitting between them. The CDR3 extends over 11 amino acids. CDR1 is MNHNS, CDR2 SASEGT, per germline. CDR3 in amino acids: CASRTLETQYF. The CDR3 nucleotides read TGTGCCAGCAGGACGTTGGAGACCCAGTACTTC.

The chain carries TRBV29-1 and TRBJ2-7; 11 bases match TRBD1. V gave up 5 bases and J gave up 3 bases; unmatched junction bases: 3. The germline CDR1 and CDR2 sequences are SQVTM and ANQGSEA. The CDR3 covers 13 residues. The CDR3 DNA reads as TGCAGCGTTAGGGGACAGGGGGTCTACGAGCAGTACTTC. Translated, it gives CSVRGQGVYEQYF.

DNA of the CDR3: TGTGCCAGCCTACCTGAGGGACAGGGATCCTACGAGCAGTACTTC. Its translation: CASLPEGQGSYEQYF. The chain uses TRBV28 and TRBJ2-7, with TRBD1 matching 9 bases. The V segment lost 8 bases and the J segment 1 base; nucleotides outside the gene matches: 9. This CDR3 comprises 15 residues. Germline V gives CDR1 MDHEN, CDR2 SYDVKM.

This chain uses TRBV28 with TRBJ2-7; 7 nucleotides line up with TRBD2. Germline loops: CDR1 MDHEN, CDR2 SYDVKM. The CDR3 covers 16 residues. The CDR3 region is CAAVPPGGSPSYEQYF. The CDR3 bases are TGTGCGGCAGTCCCCCCCGGGGGGTCCCCCTCCTACGAGCAGTACTTC.

As concerns this clone: Within the sample, other DNA sequences also encode this same CDR3. V is TRBV9 and J is TRBJ2-5, with 7 bases identical to TRBD2. CDR1 is SGDLS, CDR2 YYNGEE, per germline. The CDR3 extends over 15 amino acids. The V gene end was trimmed by 0 bases and the J gene end by 2 bases; junction bases not matched to a gene: 4. The CDR3 is CASSVAPGGQETQYF. The CDR3 bases are TGTGCCAGCAGCGTAGCTCCGGGGGGACAAGAGACCCAGTACTTC.

The chain is built from TRBV6-5 and TRBJ1-5, with D perhaps matching TRBD1 (6 bases). CDR1 and CDR2 (germline): MNHEY, SVGAGI. This CDR3 region has 15 residues. With 4 bases removed from V and 0 bases from J, the gap between germline ends came to 10 bases. In DNA form, the CDR3 reads TGTGCCAGCAGTTCTACAGGGCGTAGCAATCAGCCCCAGCATTTT. This gives the protein CASSSTGRSNQPQHF.

The chain uses TRBV4-1 and TRBJ2-7, with D possibly TRBD2 on 6 matching bases. Germline V gene data show CDR1 as MGHRA and CDR2 as YSYEKL. The CDR3 length is 14 residues. Trimming took off 3 bases at V and 2 bases at J, with 11 bases between the two ends. The CDR3: CASSQSGLTYEQYF. CDR3 DNA sequence: TGCGCCAGCAGCCAGAGCGGGCTTACCTACGAGCAGTACTTC.

Details on this clone: The same CDR3 arises from other DNA sequences in this sample as well. The chain couples TRBV28 to TRBJ1-5; TRBD1 matches 7 bases. The CDR3 totals 12 residues. CDR1 MDHEN and CDR2 SYDVKM come from the germline V gene. Trimming cost V 6 bases and J 6 bases; bases outside gene matches: 2. CDR3 protein: CASRTGAQPQHF. For the CDR3, the DNA is TGTGCCAGCAGAACAGGGGCTCAGCCCCAGCATTTT.

V usage is TRBV9 and J usage is TRBJ2-7; 7 positions agree with TRBD1. V lost 7 bases, J lost 2 bases, and 12 bases stayed unmatched. CDR1 and CDR2 (germline): SGDLS, YYNGEE. The CDR3 is 15 amino acids. CDR3 protein: CASPTQRDRAYEQYF. CDR3 DNA sequence: TGTGCCAGCCCCACACAACGGGACAGAGCCTACGAGCAGTACTTC.